This T cell receptor beta chain is drawn from a study of shared clonotypes between healthy human individuals. Study details: Donors were a couple of women and a few men aged 18 to 49. Whole-study findings and limits: Memory subsets generally showed smaller estimated richness than naive subsets did. Compared with clonotypes that all four donors shared, non-shared clonotypes had lower generation probabilities.

The sample holds one count of this clone. Antigen specificity is unknown. CDR1 MNHEY and CDR2 SMNVEV come from the germline V gene (reference sequence). The CDR3 consists of 13 residues. V lost 6 bases and J 2 bases, leaving 10 bases between the germline ends. CD8 cells classed as naive were CD45RO-negative and positively selected for CCR7, excluding terminally differentiated effector memory CD45RA+ cells. Generated by immunoSEQ multiplex PCR, the TCRdb table keeps only in-frame clones and is missing some. The sample has around 2.1 million clones, about 93% seen once. The TCR was taken from a young man in good health. Some clones in this sample may be carry-over from other donors' samples. Sequencing was performed on naive CD8+ T cells from PBMCs. This sequence joins TRBV27 and TRBJ1-1; no clear D gene. In nucleotides, the CDR3 is TGTGCCAGCAGCCGCTCAGTAAACACTGAAGCTTTCTTT. Amino acid sequence: CASSRSVNTEAFF.